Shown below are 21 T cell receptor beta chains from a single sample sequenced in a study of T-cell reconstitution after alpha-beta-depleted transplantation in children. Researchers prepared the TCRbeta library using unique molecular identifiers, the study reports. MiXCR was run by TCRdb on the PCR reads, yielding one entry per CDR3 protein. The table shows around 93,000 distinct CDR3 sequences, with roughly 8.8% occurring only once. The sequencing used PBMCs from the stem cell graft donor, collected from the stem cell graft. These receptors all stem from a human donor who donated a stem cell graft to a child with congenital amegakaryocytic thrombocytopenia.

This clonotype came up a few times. CDR3 in DNA: TGTGCCAGCAGCTTATATATGGACAGGGATAACACCATATATTTT. The encoded protein is CASSLYMDRDNTIYF. This chain joins TRBV5-6 and TRBJ1-3; the match to TRBD1 covers 8 bases. The V gene end was trimmed by 2 bases and the J gene end by 7 bases; junction bases not matched to a gene: 8. Germline V gene data show CDR1 as SGHDT and CDR2 as YYEEEE. The length of the CDR3 is 15 residues.

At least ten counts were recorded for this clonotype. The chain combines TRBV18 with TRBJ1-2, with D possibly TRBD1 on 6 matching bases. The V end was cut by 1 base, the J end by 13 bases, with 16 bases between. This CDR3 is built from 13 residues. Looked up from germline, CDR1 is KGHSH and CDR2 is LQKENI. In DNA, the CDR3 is TGTGCCAGCTCACCACGACAGGACCAGGGGTGCACCTTC. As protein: CASSPRQDQGCTF. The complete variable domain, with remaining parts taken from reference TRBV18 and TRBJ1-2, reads NAGVMQNPRHLVRRRGQEARLRCSPMKGHSHVYWYRQLPEEGLKFMVYLQKENIIDESGMPKERFSAEFPKEGPSILRIQQVVRGDSAAYFCASSPRQDQGCTFGSGTRLTVV.

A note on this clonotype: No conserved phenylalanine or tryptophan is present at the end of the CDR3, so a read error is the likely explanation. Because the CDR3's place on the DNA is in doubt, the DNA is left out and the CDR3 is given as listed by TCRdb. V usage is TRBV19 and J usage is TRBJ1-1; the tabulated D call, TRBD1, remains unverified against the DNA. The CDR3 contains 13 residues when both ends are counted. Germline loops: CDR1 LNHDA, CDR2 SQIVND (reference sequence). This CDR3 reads CASMRDRGPEALL.

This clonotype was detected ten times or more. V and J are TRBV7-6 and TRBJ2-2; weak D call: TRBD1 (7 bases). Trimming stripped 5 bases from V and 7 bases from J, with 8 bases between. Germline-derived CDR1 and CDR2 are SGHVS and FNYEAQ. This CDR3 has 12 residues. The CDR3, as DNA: TGTGCCAGCAGCCAGGGGGGCGGGGAGCTGTTTTTT. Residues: CASSQGGGELFF.

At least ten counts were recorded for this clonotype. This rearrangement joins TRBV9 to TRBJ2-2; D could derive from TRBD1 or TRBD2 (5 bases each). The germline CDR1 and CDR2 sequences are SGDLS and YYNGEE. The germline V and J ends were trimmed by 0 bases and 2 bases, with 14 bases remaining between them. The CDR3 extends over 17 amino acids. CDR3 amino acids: CASSVDEGPINTGELFF. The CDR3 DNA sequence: TGTGCCAGCAGCGTAGACGAGGGACCGATTAACACCGGGGAGCTGTTTTTT.

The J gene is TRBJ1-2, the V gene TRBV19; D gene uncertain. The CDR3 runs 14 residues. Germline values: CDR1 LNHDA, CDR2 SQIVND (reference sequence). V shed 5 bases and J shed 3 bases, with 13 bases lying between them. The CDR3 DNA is TGTGCCAGTAGTTTGAATCCGAGGTACTATGGCTACACCTTC. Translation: CASSLNPRYYGYTF.

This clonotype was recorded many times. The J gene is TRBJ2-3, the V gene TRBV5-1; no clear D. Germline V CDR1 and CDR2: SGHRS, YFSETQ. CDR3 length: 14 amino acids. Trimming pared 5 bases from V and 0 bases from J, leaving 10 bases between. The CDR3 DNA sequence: TGCGCCAGCAGACCGGGCCCTAGCACAGATACGCAGTATTTT. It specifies CASRPGPSTDTQYF.

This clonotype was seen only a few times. Here the CDR3 reads CASSQDPQRTTGELFF. CDR3 bases: TGTGCCAGCAGCCAAGATCCCCAGCGGACCACCGGGGAGCTGTTTTTT. The rearrangement uses TRBV14 and TRBJ2-2; a possible D gene is TRBD2 (5 bases). This CDR3 region has 16 residues. The V and J ends lost 0 bases and 4 bases respectively, with 12 bases between them. Germline assignment: CDR1 SGHDN and CDR2 FVKESK.

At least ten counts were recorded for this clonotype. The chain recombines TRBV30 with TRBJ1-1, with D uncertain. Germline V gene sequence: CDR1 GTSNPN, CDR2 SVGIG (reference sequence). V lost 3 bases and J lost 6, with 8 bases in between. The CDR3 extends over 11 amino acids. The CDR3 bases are TGTGCCTGGAGGCGAGAGGCTGAAGCTTTCTTT. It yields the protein CAWRREAEAFF.

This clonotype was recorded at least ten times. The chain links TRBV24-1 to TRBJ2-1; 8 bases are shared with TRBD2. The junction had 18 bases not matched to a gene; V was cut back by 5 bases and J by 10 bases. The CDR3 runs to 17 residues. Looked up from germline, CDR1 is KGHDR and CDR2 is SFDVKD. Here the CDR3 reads CATSGSGAGGPRPEQFF. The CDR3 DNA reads TGTGCCACCAGTGGCTCCGGGGCGGGAGGCCCCAGGCCCGAGCAGTTCTTC.

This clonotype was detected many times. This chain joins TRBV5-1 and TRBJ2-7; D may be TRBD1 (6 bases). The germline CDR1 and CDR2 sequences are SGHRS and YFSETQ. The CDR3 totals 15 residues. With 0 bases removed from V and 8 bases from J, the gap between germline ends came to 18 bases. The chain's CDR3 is CASSLVQGTGTKQYF. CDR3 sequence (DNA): TGCGCCAGCAGCTTGGTGCAGGGGACCGGGACCAAGCAGTACTTC. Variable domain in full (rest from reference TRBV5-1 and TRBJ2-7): KAGVTQTPRYLIKTRGQQVTLSCSPISGHRSVSWYQQTPGQGLQFLFEYFSETQRNKGNFPGRFSGRQFSNSRSEMNVSTLELGDSALYLCASSLVQGTGTKQYFGPGTRLTVT.

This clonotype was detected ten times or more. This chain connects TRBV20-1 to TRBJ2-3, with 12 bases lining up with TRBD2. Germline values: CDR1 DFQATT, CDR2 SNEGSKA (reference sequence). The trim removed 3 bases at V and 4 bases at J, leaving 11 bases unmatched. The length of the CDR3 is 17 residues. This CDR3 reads CSASMASGRALADTQYF. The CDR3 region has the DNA TGCAGTGCTAGCATGGCTAGCGGGAGGGCCTTGGCAGATACGCAGTATTTT.

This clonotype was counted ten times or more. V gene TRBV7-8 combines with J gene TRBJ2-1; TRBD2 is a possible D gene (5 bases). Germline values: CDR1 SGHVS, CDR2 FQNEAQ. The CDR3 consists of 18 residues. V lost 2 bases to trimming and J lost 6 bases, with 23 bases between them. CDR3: CASSLSRAGERKINEQFF. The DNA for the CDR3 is TGTGCCAGCAGCTTAAGTAGGGCCGGAGAGCGGAAAATCAATGAGCAGTTCTTC.

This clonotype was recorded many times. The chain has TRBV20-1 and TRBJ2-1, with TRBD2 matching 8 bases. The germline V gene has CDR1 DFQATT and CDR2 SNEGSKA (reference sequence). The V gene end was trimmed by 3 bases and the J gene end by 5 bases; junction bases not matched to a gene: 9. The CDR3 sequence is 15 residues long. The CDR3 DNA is TGCAGTGCTAGTAGCCTGGATAGCGGGGACAATGAGCAGTTCTTC. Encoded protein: CSASSLDSGDNEQFF.

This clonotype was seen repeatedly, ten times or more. CDR3: CASSLGGGRDNEQFF. The CDR3 DNA is TGCGCCAGCAGCTTGGGAGGGGGGAGAGACAATGAGCAGTTCTTC. The genes are TRBV5-1 and TRBJ2-1; D could derive from TRBD1 or TRBD2 (6 bases each). The CDR3 spans 15 residues. Germline V gene data show CDR1 as SGHRS and CDR2 as YFSETQ. V shed 0 bases and J shed 5 bases, with 12 bases lying between them.

The CDR3 bases are TGCAGTGCCCCCGCGGCTAGGGACAAGATGAACACTGAAGCTTTCTTT. Its translation: CSAPAARDKMNTEAFF. The chain combines TRBV20-1 with TRBJ1-1, with D possibly TRBD1 on 6 matching bases. This CDR3 contains 16 residues. The V gene's germline CDR1 is DFQATT and CDR2 SNEGSKA (reference sequence). The ends were cut back, 6 bases at V and 0 bases at J, with 20 bases in the middle.

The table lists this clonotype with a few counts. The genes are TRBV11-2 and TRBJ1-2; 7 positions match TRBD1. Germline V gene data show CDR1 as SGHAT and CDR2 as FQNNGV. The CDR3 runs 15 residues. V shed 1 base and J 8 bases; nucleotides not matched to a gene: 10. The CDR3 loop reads CASSLGTKGARGYTF. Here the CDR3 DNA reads TGTGCCAGCAGCTTAGGGACGAAGGGGGCGCGAGGCTACACCTTC.

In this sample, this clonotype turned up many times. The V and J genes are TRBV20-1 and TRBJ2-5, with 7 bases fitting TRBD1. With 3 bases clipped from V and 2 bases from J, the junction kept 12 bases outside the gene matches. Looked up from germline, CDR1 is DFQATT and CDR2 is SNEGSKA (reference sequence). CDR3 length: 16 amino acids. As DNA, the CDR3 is TGCAGTGCTAGCCCTCCGATAGGGGGCGGACAAGAGACCCAGTACTTC. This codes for CSASPPIGGGQETQYF.

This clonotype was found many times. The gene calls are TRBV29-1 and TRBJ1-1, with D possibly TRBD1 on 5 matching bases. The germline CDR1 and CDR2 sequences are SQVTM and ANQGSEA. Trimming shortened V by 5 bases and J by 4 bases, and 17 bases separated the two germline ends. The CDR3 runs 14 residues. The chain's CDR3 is CSVRQGPLGTEAFF. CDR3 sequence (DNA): TGCAGCGTTCGTCAGGGACCCCTGGGCACTGAAGCTTTCTTT. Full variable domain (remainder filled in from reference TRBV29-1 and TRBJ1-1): SAVISQKPSRDICQRGTSLTIQCQVDSQVTMMFWYRQQPGQSLTLIATANQGSEATYESGFVIDKFPISRPNLTFSTLTVSNMSPEDSSIYLCSVRQGPLGTEAFFGQGTRLTVV.

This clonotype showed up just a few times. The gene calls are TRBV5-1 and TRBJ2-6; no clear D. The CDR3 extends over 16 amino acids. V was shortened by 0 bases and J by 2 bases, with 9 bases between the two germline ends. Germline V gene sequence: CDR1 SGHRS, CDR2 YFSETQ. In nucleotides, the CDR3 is TGCGCCAGCAGCTTGGTCTTGGCGGCTGGGGCCAACGTCCTGACTTTC. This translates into CASSLVLAAGANVLTF.

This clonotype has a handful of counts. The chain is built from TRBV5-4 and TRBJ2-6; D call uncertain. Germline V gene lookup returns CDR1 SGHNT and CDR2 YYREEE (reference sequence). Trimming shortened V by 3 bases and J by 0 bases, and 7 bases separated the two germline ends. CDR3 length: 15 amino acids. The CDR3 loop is CASSSLGSGANVLTF. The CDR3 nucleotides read TGTGCCAGCAGCTCGCTTGGCTCTGGGGCCAACGTCCTGACTTTC.